Listed here are 4 T cell receptor beta chains from one sample, sequenced in a study of human T cells and chemical hapten exposure. Sample time point: pre-sensitization, week 0. Treatment denoted: therapeutic diphenylcyclopropenone sensitization with weekly scalp DPC. TCRdb passed the RACE reads through MiXCR, listing each CDR3 protein once. Among some 400,000 distinct CDR3 sequences listed, 4.5% to 6% were seen once. Sample: whole blood, taken in connection with sensitization to the hapten diphenylcyclopropenone (DPC). The origin of the receptors is a woman between 50 and 59 years old with alopecia areata. Some clones in this sample may be carry-over from other donors' samples.

The chain combines TRBV29-1 with TRBJ1-5; D remains ambiguous. Looked up from germline, CDR1 is SQVTM and CDR2 is ANQGSEA. The V gene lost 4 bases and the J gene lost 4 bases, with 17 bases spanning the gap. The length of the CDR3 is 15 residues. CDR3 region: CSVVGFGRGNQPQHF. The CDR3 nucleotides are TGCAGCGTTGTTGGTTTTGGCAGAGGAAATCAGCCCCAGCATTTT.

This clonotype was counted at least ten times. The chain couples TRBV29-1 to TRBJ1-3; D is undetermined. From germline, CDR1 is SQVTM and CDR2 ANQGSEA. This CDR3 is 12 amino acids long. The V gene lost 3 bases and the J gene lost 1 base, with 4 bases spanning the gap. Here the CDR3 DNA reads TGCAGCGTTGAGAGATCTGGAAACACCATATATTTT. It specifies CSVERSGNTIYF.

This clonotype appeared many times. This chain joins TRBV20-1 and TRBJ2-1; 11 bases agree with TRBD2. With 6 bases clipped from V and 6 bases from J, the junction kept 13 bases outside the gene matches. Germline V gives CDR1 DFQATT, CDR2 SNEGSKA (reference sequence). The CDR3 spans 16 residues. The CDR3 reads CSAPGTAGTSGNEQFF. CDR3 sequence (DNA): TGCAGTGCCCCCGGTACGGCGGGGACTAGCGGCAATGAGCAGTTCTTC.

This clonotype was counted ten times or more. The chain carries TRBV12-3 or TRBV12-4 and TRBJ2-7; no reliable D call. The length of the CDR3 is 14 residues. Trimming shortened V by 3 bases and J by 0 bases, and 9 bases separated the two germline ends. In DNA form, the CDR3 reads TGTGCCAGCAGTTTCGCCGGGTACTCCTACGAGCAGTACTTC. This gives the protein CASSFAGYSYEQYF.